This TCR beta chain was captured in a study of cytomegalovirus exposure and HLA in healthy donors. Study-wide points: The authors enumerated 150 to 200 TCR beta chains as linked to cytomegalovirus.

The CDR3 runs to 15 residues. The germline CDR1 and CDR2 sequences are PRHDT and FYEKMQ (reference sequence). V lost 4 bases to trimming and J lost 4 bases, with 14 bases between them. On this clone itself: Its target is unknown.

Donors had nominal health at sampling but likely had unrecorded immune exposures. A multiplex PCR was run with 60 Vbeta primers and 13 Jbeta primers. In the original workflow: In a later analysis, of 79 million or so unique beta chains, roughly 11 million appeared in at least two donors. Profiled with immunoSEQ multiplex PCR; TCRdb holds only in-frame clones, not every one. The V and J calls and clone size come from that table; D and trimming were worked out from the DNA. The sample includes 35,000 to 50,000 clones, about half of them seen just once. Sequencing was performed on PBMCs. This chain connects TRBV13 to TRBJ1-3, with D perhaps TRBD1 (6 bases). This clonotype was obtained from a man aged 55 to 70 in good health and CMV-seronegative. For the CDR3, the DNA is TGTGCCAGCAGCTCATATTTCGGACAGGGAAACACCATATATTTT. Translating it yields CASSSYFGQGNTIYF.